This T cell receptor (beta chain) originates from a study of cytomegalovirus exposure and HLA in healthy donors. Study information: The study's early data release held some 85 million unique TCRs from HLA-typed donors.

From germline, CDR1 is SGDLS and CDR2 YYNGEE. The CDR3 loop spans 12 amino acids. Trimming at V came to 3 bases and at J to 12 bases, leaving 5 bases not matched to a gene. PCR primers comprised 60 Vbeta and 13 Jbeta primers. Libraries were prepared by immunoSEQ multiplex PCR; TCRdb keeps only in-frame clonotypes and omits some of them. The profile covers 70,000 to 85,000 clones, with 62% appearing a single time and roughly 4.4% taken by the ten largest. The sample was PBMCs. The chain joins TRBV9 to TRBJ1-4, with TRBD1 matching 7 bases. The TCR sequence derives from a male donor in good health and CMV-seropositive. CDR3 sequence: CASSAHRGELFF. In DNA, the CDR3 is TGTGCCAGCAGCGCCCACAGGGGAGAACTGTTTTTT. Filled out from reference TRBV9 and TRBJ1-4, the complete variable domain reads DSGVTQTPKHLITATGQRVTLRCSPRSGDLSVYWYQQSLDQGLQFLIQYYNGEERAKGNILERFSAQQFPDLHSELNLSSLELGDSALYFCASSAHRGELFFGSGTQLSVL.